Below, 26 T cell receptor beta chains from the same sample are listed, as sequenced in a study of blood T cell repertoires in COVID-19. This table comes from immunoSEQ multiplex PCR, and its TCRdb copy is limited to in-frame clones, with some not included. The sample comprises 95,000 to 150,000 clones, more than 70% of which are singletons, and approximately 7.9% rests with the top ten. The specimen sequenced was peripheral blood. The source of these receptors is a human donor in a cohort sampled during active COVID-19.

This rearrangement joins TRBV13 to TRBJ1-2, with D possibly TRBD1 on 5 matching bases. In germline, CDR1 is PRHDT, CDR2 FYEKMQ (reference sequence). This CDR3 is 15 amino acids long. V dropped 5 bases and J dropped 5 bases, with 18 bases sitting between them. DNA for the CDR3: TGTGCCAGCAGCCCCTCCCCCGGACACCCATATGGCTACACCTTC. Translation: CASSPSPGHPYGYTF.

The rearrangement uses TRBV5-1 and TRBJ1-2, with 10 bases matching TRBD1. The ends lost 4 bases at V and 4 bases at J; junction bases unmatched: 7. This CDR3 spans 15 amino acids. The V gene's germline CDR1 is SGHRS and CDR2 YFSETQ. CDR3 in amino acids: CASSQPDRGAYGYTF. CDR3 coding DNA: TGCGCCAGCAGCCAACCGGACAGGGGGGCCTATGGCTACACCTTC.

The rearrangement joins TRBV13 to TRBJ2-3, with 10 nucleotides matching TRBD2. With 4 bases clipped from V and 0 bases from J, the junction kept 7 bases outside the gene matches. The CDR3 has 17 amino acids. Germline-derived CDR1 and CDR2 are PRHDT and FYEKMQ (reference sequence). The DNA for the CDR3 is TGTGCCAGCAGCTCCCCCACTAGCGGGGTTAGCACAGATACGCAGTATTTT. Translating gives CASSSPTSGVSTDTQYF.

This clone was seen more than once but under ten times. The chain uses TRBV7-9 and TRBJ2-7; TRBD1 aligns across 8 bases. V lost 5 bases to trimming and J lost 7 bases; unmatched junction nucleotides: 10. Germline assignment: CDR1 SEHNR and CDR2 FQNEAQ (reference sequence). This CDR3 contains 14 residues. The CDR3 is CASSTGQVFWEQYF. The CDR3 DNA reads TGTGCCAGCAGCACGGGACAGGTTTTTTGGGAGCAGTACTTC.

The rearrangement links TRBV11-2 to TRBJ1-1; D remains unclear. The germline V and J ends were trimmed by 0 bases and 11 bases, with 10 bases remaining between them. Germline lookup yields CDR1 SGHAT and CDR2 FQNNGV. The CDR3 length is 12 residues. In nucleotides, the CDR3 is TGTGCCAGCAGCTTAGATAGAGTCGAGGCTTTCTTT. Its protein product is CASSLDRVEAFF.

This chain links TRBV20-1 with TRBJ1-2; D call uncertain. Trimming pared 3 bases from V and 5 bases from J, leaving 13 bases between. The CDR3 runs to 13 residues. CDR1 is DFQATT and CDR2 is SNEGSKA in the germline V gene (reference sequence). CDR3 nucleotide sequence: TGCAGTGCTAGTACCCAAGAGCTATATGGCTACACCTTC. Its protein is CSASTQELYGYTF.

V gene TRBV11-3 combines with J gene TRBJ2-5; D call uncertain. CDR3 length: 15 residues. Germline V gene data show CDR1 as SGHNT and CDR2 as YENEEA. Deletions cut 3 bases from V and 2 bases from J, with 13 bases between. The CDR3 sequence: CASSFGLQLQETQYF. The CDR3 region has the DNA TGTGCCAGCAGCTTTGGGTTACAGTTACAAGAGACCCAGTACTTC.

This chain connects TRBV5-6 to TRBJ2-7; tentatively, D is TRBD2 (6 bases). Germline values: CDR1 SGHDT, CDR2 YYEEEE. V was shortened by 1 base and J by 2 bases, with 16 bases between the two germline ends. This CDR3 is 16 amino acids long. CDR3 DNA sequence: TGTGCCAGCAGCTTGTCAAAGCTAGCGTTAACCTACGAGCAGTACTTC. As protein: CASSLSKLALTYEQYF.

This chain joins TRBV5-1 and TRBJ2-7, with 8 bases lining up with TRBD2. The CDR3 is 15 amino acids. Germline V CDR1 and CDR2: SGHRS, YFSETQ. Germline trimming cut 4 bases from V and 6 bases from J; bases unmatched to any gene: 12. The CDR3 DNA is TGCGCCAGCAGCCTGCAAGCGGGAGACGGGGGCGAGCAGTACTTC. This sequence encodes CASSLQAGDGGEQYF.

The chain combines TRBV19 with TRBJ2-5; 13 nucleotides agree with TRBD2. The CDR3 consists of 16 residues. V lost 4 bases, J lost 2 bases, and 4 bases stayed unmatched. Germline values: CDR1 LNHDA, CDR2 SQIVND (reference sequence). CDR3 amino acids: CASSRGLAGIQETQYF. The CDR3 nucleotides read TGTGCCAGTAGTAGGGGACTAGCGGGGATACAAGAGACCCAGTACTTC.

The gene calls are TRBV3-1 (or the pseudogene TRBV3-2) and TRBJ2-7, with D possibly matching TRBD2 (6 bases). Deletions cut 1 base from V and 4 bases from J, with 14 bases between. Germline V gives CDR1 LGHDT, CDR2 YNNKEL (reference sequence). This CDR3 is 15 amino acids long. The CDR3 reads CASSQGPGVPYEQYF. The CDR3 nucleotides read TGTGCCAGCAGCCAAGGGCCGGGAGTCCCTTACGAGCAGTACTTC.

The chain has TRBV6-1 and TRBJ2-7; D uncertain. The CDR3 spans 14 residues. Germline CDR1 MNHNS, CDR2 SASEGT. Trimming pared 0 bases from V and 2 bases from J, leaving 8 bases between. The CDR3 protein is CASSEAPGTYEQYF. CDR3 sequence (DNA): TGTGCCAGCAGTGAAGCGCCAGGAACCTACGAGCAGTACTTC.

J is TRBJ2-7 and V is TRBV13, with TRBD1 matching over 7 bases. The germline gives CDR1 PRHDT, CDR2 FYEKMQ (reference sequence). CDR3 size: 17 residues. V dropped 0 bases and J dropped 2; count of bases not matched to a gene: 10. The CDR3 DNA sequence: TGTGCCAGCAGCTTAGGGTCCGGGACAGTTAGCCCCTACGAGCAGTACTTC. It is translated as CASSLGSGTVSPYEQYF. Full variable domain (outside the CDR3, taken from reference TRBV13 and TRBJ2-7): AAGVIQSPRHLIKEKRETATLKCYPIPRHDTVYWYQQGPGQDPQFLISFYEKMQSDKGSIPDRFSAQQFSDYHSELNMSSLELGDSALYFCASSLGSGTVSPYEQYFGPGTRLTVT.

The chain's CDR3 is CASSLSPGPSYEQYF. In DNA form, the CDR3 reads TGTGCCAGCAGCTTAAGTCCAGGCCCCTCCTACGAGCAGTACTTC. This chain connects TRBV7-9 to TRBJ2-7; D gene uncertain. V was cut by 2 bases and J by 0 bases, with 11 bases left in between. Germline V CDR1 and CDR2: SEHNR, FQNEAQ (reference sequence). CDR3 length: 15 amino acids.

The V and J genes are TRBV11-2 and TRBJ2-1; D is unresolved. This CDR3 spans 12 amino acids. V shed 3 bases and J shed 8 bases, with 8 bases lying between them. Germline CDR1 SGHAT, CDR2 FQNNGV. For the CDR3, the DNA is TGTGCCAGCAGCTTTATATCAGATGAGCAGTTCTTC. It yields the protein CASSFISDEQFF.

The chain combines TRBV2 with TRBJ1-5, with 7 nucleotides matching TRBD1. V shed 5 bases and J 3 bases; nucleotides not matched to a gene: 7. This CDR3 is built from 15 residues. Germline V CDR1 and CDR2: SNHLY, FYNNEI. The CDR3 bases are TGTGCCAGCAGTAGGGGGCAGGGACCCAATCAGCCCCAGCATTTT. Translating it yields CASSRGQGPNQPQHF.

The gene calls are TRBV2 and TRBJ1-2; tentative D call: TRBD1 (5 bases). This CDR3 has 15 residues. Germline-derived CDR1 and CDR2 are SNHLY and FYNNEI. This CDR3 reads CAIEASGTKSYGYTF. The CDR3 region has the DNA TGTGCTATTGAGGCCTCCGGGACTAAGAGCTATGGCTACACCTTC. The variable domain in full, with the rest retrieved from reference TRBV2 and TRBJ1-2, is EPEVTQTPSHQVTQMGQEVILRCVPISNHLYFYWYRQILGQKVEFLVSFYNNEISEKSEIFDDQFSVERPDGSNFTLKIRSTKLEDSAMYFCAIEASGTKSYGYTFGSGTRLTVV.

The genes are TRBV7-9 and TRBJ2-5, with 8 bases aligning to TRBD2. Germline CDR1 SEHNR, CDR2 FQNEAQ (reference sequence). This CDR3 is 15 amino acids long. The trim removed 4 bases at V and 6 bases at J, leaving 10 bases unmatched. Here the CDR3 DNA reads TGTGCCAGCAGCTCATCCCGGGAGGGCGGGAAGACCCAGTACTTC. As protein: CASSSSREGGKTQYF.

Only a few counts were recorded for this clone. This sequence joins TRBV5-1 and TRBJ2-7; D remains unclear. Germline assignment: CDR1 SGHRS and CDR2 YFSETQ. The CDR3 spans 13 residues. V lost 0 bases to trimming and J lost 3 bases, with 7 bases between them. This CDR3 reads CASSLGAVYEQYF. CDR3 coding DNA: TGCGCCAGCAGCTTGGGTGCAGTCTACGAGCAGTACTTC.

The gene calls are TRBV2 and TRBJ1-4, with TRBD1 identical over 8 bases. The germline CDR1 and CDR2 sequences are SNHLY and FYNNEI. This CDR3 is 15 amino acids long. J lost 3 bases, V lost 5 bases, and 5 bases had no gene match. This chain's CDR3 is CASSTQGAANEKLFF. CDR3 nucleotides: TGTGCCAGCAGTACGCAGGGGGCAGCTAATGAAAAACTGTTTTTT. Full variable domain (missing parts from reference TRBV2 and TRBJ1-4): EPEVTQTPSHQVTQMGQEVILRCVPISNHLYFYWYRQILGQKVEFLVSFYNNEISEKSEIFDDQFSVERPDGSNFTLKIRSTKLEDSAMYFCASSTQGAANEKLFFGSGTQLSVL.

A few counts support this clone. The chain is built from TRBV6-4 and TRBJ2-1; TRBD1 agrees at 8 bases. From germline, CDR1 is MRHNA and CDR2 SNTAGT. The V gene end was trimmed by 3 bases and the J gene end by 0 bases; junction bases not matched to a gene: 1. The CDR3 spans 15 residues. The CDR3 spells CASSEGTGSYNEQFF. Written as DNA, the CDR3 is TGTGCCAGCAGTGAGGGGACAGGCTCCTACAATGAGCAGTTCTTC.

V usage is TRBV9 and J usage is TRBJ2-7; D unresolved. CDR3 length: 11 residues. Germline CDR1 is SGDLS and CDR2 is YYNGEE. V was clipped by 2 bases and J by 5 bases, with 5 bases between them. In DNA, the CDR3 is TGTGCCAGCAGCGTGAGAAACGAGCAGTACTTC. Protein product: CASSVRNEQYF.

The chain couples TRBV5-8 to TRBJ2-7; 7 bases line up with TRBD2. Germline V gives CDR1 SGHTS, CDR2 YDEGEE. This CDR3 is built from 15 residues. V was clipped by 3 bases and J by 2 bases; unmatched bases: 8. CDR3 residues: CASSSGASGPYEQYF. The CDR3 coding sequence is TGTGCCAGCAGCTCGGGTGCTAGCGGCCCCTACGAGCAGTACTTC.

This chain joins TRBV28 and TRBJ2-1; TRBD1 is a possible D gene (6 bases). The ends were cut back, 7 bases at V and 0 bases at J, with 10 bases in the middle. This CDR3 has 14 residues. CDR1 is MDHEN, CDR2 SYDVKM, per germline. The CDR3 is CASTMDSSYNEQFF. DNA for the CDR3: TGTGCCAGCACCATGGACAGCTCCTACAATGAGCAGTTCTTC.

V gene TRBV6-5 combines with J gene TRBJ2-6; 7 bases match TRBD1. V gave up 6 bases and J gave up 2 bases; unmatched junction bases: 4. There are 15 residues in the CDR3. Per the germline V gene, CDR1 is MNHEY and CDR2 is SVGAGI. The CDR3 nucleotides read TGTGCCAGCAGGCCCGACAGGGCTGGGGCCAACGTCCTGACTTTC. This translates into CASRPDRAGANVLTF.

This clone was counted a few times. The CDR3 here is CASRGTANTEAFF. CDR3 nucleotide sequence: TGTGCCAGCAGGGGGACAGCGAACACTGAAGCTTTCTTT. V and J are TRBV12-3 or TRBV12-4 and TRBJ1-1; TRBD1 agrees at 7 bases. This CDR3 contains 13 residues. The junction had 2 bases not matched to a gene; V was cut back by 6 bases and J by 1 base.